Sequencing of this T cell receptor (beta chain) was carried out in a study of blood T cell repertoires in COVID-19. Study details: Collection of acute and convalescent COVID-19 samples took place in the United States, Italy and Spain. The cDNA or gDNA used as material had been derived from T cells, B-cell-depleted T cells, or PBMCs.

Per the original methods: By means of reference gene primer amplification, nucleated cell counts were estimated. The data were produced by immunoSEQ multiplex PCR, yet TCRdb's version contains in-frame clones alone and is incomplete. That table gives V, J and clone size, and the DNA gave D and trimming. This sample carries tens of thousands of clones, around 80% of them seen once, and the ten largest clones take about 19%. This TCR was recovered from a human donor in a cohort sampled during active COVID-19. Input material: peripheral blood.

This CDR3 reads CASSFFADTQYF. CDR3 sequence (DNA): TGTGCCAGCAGCTTTTTCGCAGATACGCAGTATTTT. The chain uses TRBV7-3 and TRBJ2-3, with D hard to call. CDR1 SGHTA and CDR2 FQGTGA come from the germline V gene. Trimming took off 3 bases at V and 4 bases at J, with 5 bases between the two ends. The CDR3 extends over 12 amino acids.